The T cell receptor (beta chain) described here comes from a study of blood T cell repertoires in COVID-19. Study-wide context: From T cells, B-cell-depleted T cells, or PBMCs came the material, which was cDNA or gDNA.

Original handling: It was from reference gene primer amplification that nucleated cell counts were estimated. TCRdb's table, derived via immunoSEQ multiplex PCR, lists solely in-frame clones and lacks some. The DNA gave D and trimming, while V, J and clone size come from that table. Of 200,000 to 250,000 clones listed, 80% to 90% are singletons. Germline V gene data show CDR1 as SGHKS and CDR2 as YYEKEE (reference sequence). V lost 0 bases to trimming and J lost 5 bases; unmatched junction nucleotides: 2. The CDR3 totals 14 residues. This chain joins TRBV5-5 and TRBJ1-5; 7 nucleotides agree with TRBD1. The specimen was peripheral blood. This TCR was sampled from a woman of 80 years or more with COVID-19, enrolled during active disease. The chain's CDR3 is CASSLDRGYQPQHF. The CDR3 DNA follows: TGTGCCAGCAGCTTGGACAGGGGCTATCAGCCCCAGCATTTT.